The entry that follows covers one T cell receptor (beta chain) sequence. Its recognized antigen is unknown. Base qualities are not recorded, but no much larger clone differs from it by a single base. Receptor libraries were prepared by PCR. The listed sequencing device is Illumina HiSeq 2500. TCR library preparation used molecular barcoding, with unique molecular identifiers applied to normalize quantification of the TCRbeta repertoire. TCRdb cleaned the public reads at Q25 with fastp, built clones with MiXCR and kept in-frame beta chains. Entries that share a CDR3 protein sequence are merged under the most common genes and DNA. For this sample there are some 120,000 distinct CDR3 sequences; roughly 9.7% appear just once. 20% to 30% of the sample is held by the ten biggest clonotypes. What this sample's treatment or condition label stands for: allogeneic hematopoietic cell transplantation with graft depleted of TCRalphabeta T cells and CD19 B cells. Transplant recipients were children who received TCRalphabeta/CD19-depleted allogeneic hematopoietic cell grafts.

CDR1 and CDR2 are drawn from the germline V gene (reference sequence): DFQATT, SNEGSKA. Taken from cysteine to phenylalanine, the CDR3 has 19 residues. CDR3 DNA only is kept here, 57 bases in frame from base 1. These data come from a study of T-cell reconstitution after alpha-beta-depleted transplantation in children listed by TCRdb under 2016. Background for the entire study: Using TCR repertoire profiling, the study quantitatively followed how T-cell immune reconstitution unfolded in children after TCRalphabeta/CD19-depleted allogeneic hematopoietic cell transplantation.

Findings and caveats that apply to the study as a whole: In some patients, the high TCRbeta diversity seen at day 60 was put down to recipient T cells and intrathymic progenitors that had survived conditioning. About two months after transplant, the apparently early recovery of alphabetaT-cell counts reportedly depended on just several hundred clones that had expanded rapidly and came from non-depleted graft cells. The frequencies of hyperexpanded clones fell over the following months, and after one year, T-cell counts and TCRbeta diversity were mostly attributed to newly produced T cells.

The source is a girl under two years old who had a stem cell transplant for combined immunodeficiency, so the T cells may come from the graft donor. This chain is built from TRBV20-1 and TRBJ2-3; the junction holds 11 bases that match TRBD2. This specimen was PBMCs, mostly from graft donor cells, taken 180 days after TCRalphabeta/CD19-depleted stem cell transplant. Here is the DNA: TGCAGCGCCACAGGGGGAGGACTAGCGGGTGCCACTAGCACAGATACGCAGTATTTT. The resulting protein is CSATGGGLAGATSTDTQYF.